This TCR beta chain comes out of a study of blood T cells in healthy people across ages. It was with a sample-barcoded 5' primer and a J-beta primer mix that a second PCR of roughly 6 to 11 cycles was run. Tagging of each cDNA molecule was performed by a template-switch adaptor with 12 random nucleotides. MiXCR, run by TCRdb on the 5' RACE reads, gives a single entry per CDR3 protein. Seen here are about 700,000 distinct CDR3 sequences, approximately 29% observed once, and the top ten hold approximately 15%. This clonotype was counted many times. Its antigen is as yet unknown. Study-wide findings and caveats: With naive T cell percentage, TCR beta diversity showed a strong correlation.

The CDR3 runs to 17 residues. V lost 0 bases and J 1 base, leaving 16 bases between the germline ends. Looked up from germline, CDR1 is SGHVS and CDR2 is FQNEAQ. J is TRBJ2-7 and V is TRBV7-8; D possibly corresponds to TRBD2 (6 bases). The specimen was blood. The origin of this receptor is a woman older than 75 in good health. The CDR3 sequence is CASSLALSSAGSYEQYF. As DNA, the CDR3 is TGTGCCAGCAGCTTAGCCCTGTCGAGCGCGGGATCCTACGAGCAGTACTTC. The variable domain in full, completed from reference TRBV7-8 and TRBJ2-7, reads GAGVSQSPRYKVAKRGQDVALRCDPISGHVSLFWYQQALGQGPEFLTYFQNEAQLDKSGLPSDRFFAERPEGSVSTLKIQRTQQEDSAVYLCASSLALSSAGSYEQYFGPGTRLTVT.